The 29 T cell receptor beta chains below all came from one sample that was sequenced in a study of blood T cell repertoires in COVID-19. The table came from immunoSEQ multiplex PCR; TCRdb's copy has only in-frame clones and leaves some out. The sample has roughly 260,000 clones; around four fifths are singletons. The sequenced material came from PBMCs or T cells enriched from blood (not recorded which). These receptors originate from a woman in her 40s who had been exposed to COVID-19.

J is TRBJ1-2 and V is TRBV19; 9 bases agree with TRBD1. The CDR3 sequence is 14 residues long. Germline lookup yields CDR1 LNHDA and CDR2 SQIVND (reference sequence). Trimming at V came to 9 bases and at J to 6 bases, leaving 11 bases not matched to a gene. The CDR3 reads CASHRTGEMNGYTF. CDR3 nucleotide sequence: TGTGCCAGCCATCGGACAGGGGAGATGAATGGCTACACCTTC.

The genes are TRBV27 and TRBJ1-2, with TRBD1 identical over 8 bases. There are 16 residues in the CDR3. Germline V lookup: CDR1 MNHEY, CDR2 SMNVEV (reference sequence). V dropped 6 bases and J dropped 6; count of bases not matched to a gene: 15. The CDR3 region is CASRGGAGQGRDGYTF. The CDR3, as DNA: TGTGCCAGCAGGGGGGGGGCCGGACAGGGAAGGGATGGCTACACCTTC.

This clone was seen once. The gene calls are TRBV3-1 (or the pseudogene TRBV3-2) and TRBJ2-2; no clear D gene. The germline V gene has CDR1 LGHDT and CDR2 YNNKEL (reference sequence). V shed 5 bases and J shed 3 bases, with 10 bases lying between them. The CDR3 length is 14 residues. The CDR3, as DNA: TGTGCCAGCAGCTTTCGACAAGACACCGGGGAGCTGTTTTTT. Its translation is CASSFRQDTGELFF.

The gene calls are TRBV30 and TRBJ1-3; TRBD1 matches 7 bases. V dropped 0 bases and J dropped 4; count of bases not matched to a gene: 3. The CDR3 loop spans 14 amino acids. Germline V gives CDR1 GTSNPN, CDR2 SVGIG (reference sequence). DNA for the CDR3: TGTGCCTGGAGTGTCCTGACAGGGGGAAACACCATATATTTT. Its protein product is CAWSVLTGGNTIYF. Supplemented by reference TRBV30 and TRBJ1-3, the full variable domain reads SQTIHQWPATLVQPVGSPLSLECTVEGTSNPNLYWYRQAAGRGLQLLFYSVGIGQISSEVPQNLSASRPQDRQFILSSKKLLLSDSGFYLCAWSVLTGGNTIYFGEGSWLTVV.

This chain joins TRBV7-8 and TRBJ2-7, with 8 nucleotides matching TRBD1. This CDR3 spans 15 amino acids. The V and J ends lost 5 bases and 0 bases, in that order; junction bases with no gene match: 6. From germline, CDR1 is SGHVS and CDR2 FQNEAQ. The CDR3 region has the DNA TGTGCCAGCAGCCCATACAGGGGGGCCTCCTACGAGCAGTACTTC. It translates to CASSPYRGASYEQYF.

The J gene is TRBJ1-5, the V gene TRBV19; D is ambiguous. Germline lookup yields CDR1 LNHDA and CDR2 SQIVND (reference sequence). The CDR3 extends over 15 amino acids. The V end was cut by 4 bases, the J end by 2 bases, with 12 bases between. The CDR3 is CASSKSSGGNQPQHF. CDR3 coding DNA: TGTGCCAGTAGTAAGAGCAGCGGGGGCAATCAGCCCCAGCATTTT.

This rearrangement joins TRBV5-1 to TRBJ1-2; possible D gene TRBD1, 6 bases. Trimming left V 4 bases short and J 8 bases short, with 18 bases between. The CDR3 totals 14 residues. Germline CDR1 SGHRS, CDR2 YFSETQ. This CDR3 is CASSPGVQGGGYTF. The CDR3 DNA sequence: TGCGCCAGCAGCCCCGGGGTACAGGGTGGCGGCTACACCTTC.

This chain connects TRBV5-1 to TRBJ2-5; D possibly corresponds to TRBD2 (5 bases). Trimming pared 4 bases from V and 4 bases from J, leaving 20 bases between. The CDR3 runs 16 residues. The germline CDR1 and CDR2 sequences are SGHRS and YFSETQ. In DNA form, the CDR3 reads TGCGCCAGCAGCCCTTTGGACCGGGATTCCGGAGAGACCCAGTACTTC. As protein: CASSPLDRDSGETQYF.

V and J are TRBV5-1 and TRBJ1-4, with TRBD1 identical over 7 bases. This CDR3 contains 15 residues. V dropped 1 base and J dropped 5; count of bases not matched to a gene: 5. Germline assignment: CDR1 SGHRS and CDR2 YFSETQ. The CDR3 reads CASSLSTGLNEKLFF. The CDR3 DNA is TGCGCCAGCAGCTTGTCGACAGGGTTGAATGAAAAACTGTTTTTT.

The chain couples TRBV12-5 to TRBJ2-3; possible D gene TRBD1, 6 bases. Per germline, CDR1 LGHNT and CDR2 FRNRAP. This CDR3 comprises 17 residues. V lost 6 bases to trimming and J lost 1 base, with 20 bases between them. CDR3 sequence (DNA): TGTGCTAGTGGCCGACAGCGGTTAGGGGGTGGCACAGATACGCAGTATTTT. It yields the protein CASGRQRLGGGTDTQYF.

This chain connects TRBV15 to TRBJ2-5; a possible D gene is TRBD1 (5 bases). CDR3 length: 15 amino acids. Germline-derived CDR1 and CDR2 are LNHNV and YYDKDF (reference sequence). The V gene lost 3 bases and the J gene lost 2 bases, with 13 bases spanning the gap. The DNA for the CDR3 is TGTGCCACCAGCAGGTGGGGCGAATTACAAGAGACCCAGTACTTC. It specifies CATSRWGELQETQYF.

The J gene is TRBJ1-5, the V gene TRBV7-9; possibly TRBD1 for D (5 bases). V was pared by 2 bases and J by 5 bases, with 10 bases between. Germline V gives CDR1 SEHNR, CDR2 FQNEAQ (reference sequence). The CDR3 has 14 amino acids. The chain's CDR3 is CASSLSGMDQPQHF. CDR3 coding DNA: TGTGCCAGCAGCTTATCAGGGATGGATCAGCCCCAGCATTTT.

This rearrangement joins TRBV28 to TRBJ2-1, with a tentative D call TRBD1 (5 bases). The CDR3 spans 14 residues. Germline loops: CDR1 MDHEN, CDR2 SYDVKM. The germline V and J ends were trimmed by 7 bases and 2 bases, with 12 bases remaining between them. CDR3 amino acids: CASIDSPPYNEQFF. The CDR3 DNA is TGTGCCAGCATTGACAGTCCACCCTACAATGAGCAGTTCTTC.

V usage is TRBV7-9 and J usage is TRBJ2-1; D might be TRBD1 (5 bases). Germline assignment: CDR1 SEHNR and CDR2 FQNEAQ (reference sequence). V dropped 2 bases and J dropped 6 bases, with 11 bases sitting between them. The CDR3 runs to 14 residues. CDR3 sequence reads: CASSLIGASNEQFF. The CDR3 nucleotides are TGTGCCAGCAGCTTAATAGGGGCTAGCAATGAGCAGTTCTTC.

The rearrangement joins TRBV19 to TRBJ1-2; a possible D gene is TRBD1 (6 bases). The CDR3 covers 15 residues. With 5 bases removed from V and 4 bases from J, the gap between germline ends came to 17 bases. CDR1 and CDR2 (germline): LNHDA, SQIVND (reference sequence). CDR3 coding DNA: TGTGCCAGTAGTGTACCCCAGGGGCGAGGCTATGGCTACACCTTC. Amino acid sequence: CASSVPQGRGYGYTF.

The rearrangement links TRBV7-2 to TRBJ1-6; 9 bases line up with TRBD1. V shed 3 bases, J shed 7 bases, and the junction held 13 bases outside the gene matches. There are 18 residues in the CDR3. The germline gives CDR1 SGHTA, CDR2 FQGNSA. CDR3 DNA: TGTGCCAGCAGCTTCGGGACAGGGTCAATAGGCGGCAATTCACCCCTCCACTTT. This gives the protein CASSFGTGSIGGNSPLHF.

This chain joins TRBV24-1 and TRBJ2-5, with D tentatively TRBD2 (5 bases). Deletions cut 3 bases from V and 5 bases from J, with 21 bases between. Germline loops: CDR1 KGHDR, CDR2 SFDVKD. The CDR3 runs to 17 residues. The DNA of the CDR3 is TGTGCCACCAGTGATCCGCCTCGAAGCGGTGGAGATGAGACCCAGTACTTC. Residues: CATSDPPRSGGDETQYF.

The CDR3, as DNA: TGCGCCAGCAGGCCGGGACAGGGGCTCGCTGAAGCTTTCTTT. Protein: CASRPGQGLAEAFF. The chain uses TRBV5-1 and TRBJ1-1, with 10 bases that match TRBD1. The CDR3 runs to 14 residues. The V gene end was trimmed by 5 bases and the J gene end by 6 bases; junction bases not matched to a gene: 7. Germline CDR1 and CDR2: SGHRS and YFSETQ. Using reference TRBV5-1 and TRBJ1-1 for the parts outside the CDR3, the full variable domain is KAGVTQTPRYLIKTRGQQVTLSCSPISGHRSVSWYQQTPGQGLQFLFEYFSETQRNKGNFPGRFSGRQFSNSRSEMNVSTLELGDSALYLCASRPGQGLAEAFFGQGTRLTVV.

The chain has TRBV30 and TRBJ2-6; 7 nucleotides match TRBD1. The CDR3 has 15 residues. Unmatched junction bases numbered 2, after V lost 3 bases and J lost 0 bases. CDR1 and CDR2 (germline): GTSNPN, SVGIG (reference sequence). The CDR3 DNA follows: TGTGCCTGGAGCACAGGGGTCTCTGGGGCCAACGTCCTGACTTTC. Residues: CAWSTGVSGANVLTF.

This clone was detected ten times or more. The chain carries TRBV12-5 and TRBJ1-6; no reliable D call. The V and J ends lost 5 bases and 2 bases respectively, with 16 bases between them. This CDR3 has 17 amino acids. Germline V CDR1 and CDR2: LGHNT, FRNRAP. The CDR3 nucleotides are TGTGCTAGTGGTCTGTGGTCCCACGGGACCTATAATTCACCCCTCCACTTT. This sequence encodes CASGLWSHGTYNSPLHF. Filled out from reference TRBV12-5 and TRBJ1-6, the complete variable domain reads DARVTQTPRHKVTEMGQEVTMRCQPILGHNTVFWYRQTMMQGLELLAYFRNRAPLDDSGMPKDRFSAEMPDATLATLKIQPSEPRDSAVYFCASGLWSHGTYNSPLHFGNGTRLTVT.

This chain joins TRBV19 and TRBJ2-1; D is possibly TRBD2 (6 bases). V dropped 2 bases and J dropped 0 bases, with 8 bases sitting between them. CDR1 and CDR2 from the germline V gene are LNHDA and SQIVND (reference sequence). This CDR3 comprises 15 residues. This CDR3 is CASSITGSSYNEQFF. For the CDR3, the DNA is TGTGCCAGTAGTATAACCGGGAGCTCCTACAATGAGCAGTTCTTC.

This sequence joins TRBV7-9 and TRBJ2-3; D is perhaps TRBD1 (6 bases). Per germline, CDR1 SEHNR and CDR2 FQNEAQ (reference sequence). The CDR3 sequence is 15 residues long. The V end was cut by 5 bases, the J end by 2 bases, with 14 bases between. The CDR3 is CASSRGQRTTDTQYF. The CDR3 DNA sequence: TGTGCCAGCAGCCGCGGACAGAGAACCACAGATACGCAGTATTTT. The full variable domain, with the rest looked up from reference TRBV7-9 and TRBJ2-3, is DTGVSQNPRHKITKRGQNVTFRCDPISEHNRLYWYRQTLGQGPEFLTYFQNEAQLEKSRLLSDRFSAERPKGSFSTLEIQRTEQGDSAMYLCASSRGQRTTDTQYFGPGTRLTVL.

The gene calls are TRBV27 and TRBJ2-7; D gene unclear. V was shortened by 6 bases and J by 3 bases, with 18 bases between the two germline ends. Germline CDR1 MNHEY, CDR2 SMNVEV (reference sequence). This CDR3 is built from 15 residues. As DNA, the CDR3 is TGTGCCAGCAGCCACTGGGCCCACAACCGCTACGAGCAGTACTTC. Its protein product is CASSHWAHNRYEQYF.

This rearrangement joins TRBV10-3 to TRBJ1-5; possible D gene TRBD1, 5 bases. The germline V gene encodes CDR1 ENHRY and CDR2 SYGVKD. This CDR3 comprises 14 residues. V shed 5 bases and J shed 3 bases, with 11 bases lying between them. The CDR3 reads CAISSSGVNQPQHF. The CDR3 DNA sequence: TGTGCCATCAGTTCATCGGGGGTCAATCAGCCCCAGCATTTT.

This rearrangement joins TRBV19 to TRBJ1-5, with 11 bases aligning to TRBD1. Germline loops: CDR1 LNHDA, CDR2 SQIVND (reference sequence). J was trimmed by 5 bases and V by 6 bases; bases with no gene match: 6. The CDR3 length is 15 residues. The CDR3 nucleotides are TGTGCCAGTAGGTCCGGGACAGGGGGGCATCAGCCCCAGCATTTT. Translated, it gives CASRSGTGGHQPQHF.

This sequence joins TRBV7-2 and TRBJ1-5, with a tentative D call TRBD1 (6 bases). Germline lookup yields CDR1 SGHTA and CDR2 FQGNSA. Trimming cost V 3 bases and J 3 bases, with 15 bases left between them. The CDR3 is 16 residues long. The CDR3 sequence: CASSLGGGGANQPQHF. The CDR3 DNA reads TGTGCCAGCAGCTTGGGAGGGGGAGGGGCCAATCAGCCCCAGCATTTT.

The chain is built from TRBV5-4 and TRBJ2-3, with 10 nucleotides matching TRBD2. Germline V gives CDR1 SGHNT, CDR2 YYREEE (reference sequence). The CDR3 runs 17 residues. With V trimmed by 5 bases and J by 6 bases, 15 bases remained unmatched. The CDR3 DNA sequence: TGTGCCAGCAGTTACGAGGGTCCAGCGGGGGGGGGCGATACGCAGTATTTT. Protein sequence: CASSYEGPAGGGDTQYF.

This rearrangement joins TRBV7-3 to TRBJ1-3; TRBD1 matches at 7 bases. CDR3 length: 15 amino acids. CDR1 and CDR2 from the germline V gene are SGHTA and FQGTGA. The V and J ends lost 5 bases and 0 bases, in that order; junction bases with no gene match: 4. CDR3 in amino acids: CASSARQGSGNTIYF. The CDR3 nucleotides read TGTGCCAGCAGCGCCCGACAGGGCTCTGGAAACACCATATATTTT.

The V gene is TRBV4-3, the J gene TRBJ1-2; D unclear. This CDR3 has 16 amino acids. V shed 0 bases and J shed 4 bases, with 15 bases lying between them. Looked up from germline, CDR1 is LGHNA and CDR2 is YSLEER. DNA of the CDR3: TGCGCCAGCAGCCAAGATATGGCAGGTGTCGGCTATGGCTACACCTTC. This encodes CASSQDMAGVGYGYTF.